This TCR beta chain derives from a study of T-cell memory formation after mild COVID-19. Study context: The study found TCR clusters largely donor specific.

This clonotype was seen only a few times. The target antigen is unknown. TCRdb processed the 5' RACE reads anew with MiXCR; each CDR3 protein has one entry. The sample gives roughly 370,000 distinct CDR3 sequences, roughly 15% of which show up once; 20% to 25% is in the top ten. The CDR3 is 14 residues long. V lost 6 bases to trimming and J lost 2 bases, with 12 bases between them. Germline CDR1 reads SGHVS; CDR2 reads FNYEAQ. Study-level results: Contracting clones from day 15 to 85 had balanced CD4/CD8; later expanders favoured CD4+. Contracting CD4+ clones sat mainly in CM and EM; CD8+ in EMRA.

This chain uses TRBV7-6 with TRBJ2-3, with D perhaps TRBD1 or TRBD2 (5 bases each). The sequence was collected from a man aged 18 to 29 who had mild COVID-19 (a few samples of this study predate the infection). Cell type and time point are not known. Sequenced: PBMCs or a T cell subset sorted from them (not recorded which). The CDR3 protein is CASSVGEPTDTQYF. In DNA form, the CDR3 reads TGTGCCAGCAGTGTGGGGGAACCCACAGATACGCAGTATTTT.